This T cell receptor beta chain was documented in a study of monozygotic twins with inflammatory bowel disease (dated by TCRdb to between 2018 and 2021). In terms of the full investigation: A total of about 28 monozygotic twin pairs were included in the full study, comprising nine German pairs (four IBD-concordant, five IBD-discordant) and 19 IBD-discordant Danish pairs. The search for disease-associated traits relied mainly on comparing IBD patients with their genetically identical healthy co-twins within discordant pairs. Each individual had, on average, about 151 000 unique TCRalpha sequences and 181 000 unique TCRbeta sequences available for analysis.

As to this clonotype: Its specific antigen is unknown.

A roughly 2.5 ml peripheral blood sample was drawn into PAXgene tubes per donor and stored at -80°C. Without any T cell sorting, total RNA was extracted from whole blood using the PAXgene blood miRNA kit on an automated QIAcube. Peripheral blood from monozygotic twin pairs who were concordant or discordant for inflammatory bowel disease underwent deep TCRalpha and TCRbeta repertoire profiling using unique molecular barcoding. Smoking habits were recorded for all twin pairs, with individuals classified as current, former or never smokers. The investigation overall reported the following: The results gave no support for a single strong signal or clonotype linked to IBD. Repertoire similarity did not differ between concordant and discordant twins, which could be due to limited statistical power. Background noise and inter-individual variability may have been introduced into the repertoires by the differing immunosuppressive treatments among patients. Fewer clonotypes were shared with other individuals by IBD patients than by healthy twins, most markedly in patients showing signs of disease activity. TCRbeta repertoire diversity, by inverse Simpson index, was decreased in IBD patients compared with their healthy co-twins. Distinction between different T cell subtypes could not be achieved in the analysis.

Receptor libraries were prepared by 5' RACE. For each TCR library, approximately 4,000 ng of total RNA was used. For each sample, cDNA synthesis was carried out in eight separate reactions using SMARTScribe reverse transcriptase. During cDNA synthesis, template switching was used to introduce unique molecular identifiers that contained a 6-nucleotide sample barcode. TCRalpha and TCRbeta cDNA was amplified by two nested PCRs of roughly 15 and 9 cycles, with bead purification after each PCR. Before amplification, the cDNA was treated with uracil DNA-glycosylase and purified using the QIAquick PCR purification kit. The second PCR added Illumina TruSeq-compatible adapters along with sample-specific barcodes. TapeStation and Qubit were used to check library quality and concentration, and 4.5 to 5 ng of each library was pooled. The pooled libraries were sequenced with 2 x 100 bp reads and custom sequencing primers on an Illumina HiSeq2500 single-index Rapid Run. For the original study's pipeline: MiGEC version 1.2.6 was used for UMI-based consensus assembly to correct PCR and sequencing errors. MiXCR version 2.1.1 handled V(D)J alignment, clonotype assembly and CDR3 extraction. Gene usage, clonotype sharing and MAIT/NKT TCR abundance were normalised by analysing the top 1000, 10 000 and 20 000 clonotypes per sample. Diversity was computed as the inverse Simpson index with the vegan R package after downsampling to 27 000 UMIs. Paired Mann-Whitney U tests on discordant twin pairs were used, with Benjamini-Hochberg multiple-testing correction. TCRdb reprocessed the reads and lists each CDR3 protein sequence as a single entry, with no DNA. TCRdb, not the authors, supplied the V and J calls. This sample's table carries 200,000 to 250,000 distinct CDR3 sequences. Of the sample, approximately 1.5% is held by the ten largest clones.

The CDR3, cysteine through phenylalanine, is 15 amino acids long. DNA for this receptor is not on file. CDR1 MRHNA and CDR2 SNTAGT are derived from the germline V gene. The sequence was obtained from a human donor with ulcerative colitis or Crohn's disease, or a healthy co-twin of an affected twin (not recorded which). Input material: blood. The sequence links TRBV6-4 to TRBJ1-1; checking the TCRdb D call of TRBD1 is not possible without DNA. The CDR3 protein sequence reads: CASSADREANTEAFF.